This T cell receptor beta chain comes out of a study of chemoradiotherapy in HPV16-positive cancers. Study as a whole: Candidate HPV-specific clones and shared TCR motifs came from a couple of HPV16-positive patients.

Repertoires were sampled repeatedly during chemoradiotherapy. Whole-study results and caveats: In HPV16-positive patients, HPV-responsive T-cell expansion tracked better recurrence-free survival.

Concerning this clone itself: Its target is unknown.

This table comes from immunoSEQ multiplex PCR, and its TCRdb copy is limited to in-frame clones, with some not included. The sample lists thousands of clones, around 76% occurring once. Sampling was done from a patient who underwent chemoradiotherapy. The receptor's source is a human donor with HPV-associated anogenital cancer.

CDR3 in amino acids: CASSTLRPGRLANYGYTF. CDR3 sequence (DNA): TGTGCCAGTAGTACTCTTCGCCCAGGACGGTTAGCTAACTATGGCTACACCTTC. This chain uses TRBV19 with TRBJ1-2; D is unclear. The CDR3 is 18 residues long. Trimming left V 4 bases short and J 0 bases short, with 21 bases between. Germline V gives CDR1 LNHDA, CDR2 SQIVND (reference sequence).